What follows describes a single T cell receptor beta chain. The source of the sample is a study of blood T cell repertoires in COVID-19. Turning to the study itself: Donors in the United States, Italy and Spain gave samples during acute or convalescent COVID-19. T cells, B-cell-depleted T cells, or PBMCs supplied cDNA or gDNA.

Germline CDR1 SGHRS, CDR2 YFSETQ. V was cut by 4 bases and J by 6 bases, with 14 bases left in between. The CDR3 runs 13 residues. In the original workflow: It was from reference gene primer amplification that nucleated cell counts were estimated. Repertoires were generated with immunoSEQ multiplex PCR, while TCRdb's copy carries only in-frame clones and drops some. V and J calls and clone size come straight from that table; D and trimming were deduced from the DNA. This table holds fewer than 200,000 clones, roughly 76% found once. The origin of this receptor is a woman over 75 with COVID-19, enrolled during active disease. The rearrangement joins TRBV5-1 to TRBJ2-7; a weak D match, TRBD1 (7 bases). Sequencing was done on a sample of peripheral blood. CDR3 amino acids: CASSTTQGGEQYF. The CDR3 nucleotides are TGCGCCAGCAGCACTACTCAGGGGGGCGAGCAGTACTTC.